The 21 T cell receptor beta chains below all came from one sample that was sequenced in a study of T cell responses to AZD1222 COVID-19 vaccine. Assay: immunoSEQ multiplex PCR; the TCRdb copy retains only in-frame clones and omits some. The sample has 140,000 or so clones, about 89% seen once. This sample comprised peripheral blood, obtained 28 days after the second dose of the MenACWY control vaccine. The origin of the receptors is an adult who received the MenACWY meningococcal vaccine as a control.

The chain recombines TRBV27 with TRBJ1-2; no clear D gene. This CDR3 region has 13 residues. V was pared by 3 bases and J by 8 bases, with 13 bases between. Germline V gene lookup returns CDR1 MNHEY and CDR2 SMNVEV (reference sequence). As DNA, the CDR3 is TGTGCCAGCAGTTTTTCCCGAGATTTCGGCTACACCTTC. Translation gives CASSFSRDFGYTF.

The chain couples TRBV6-4 to TRBJ2-2; tentative D call: TRBD1 (5 bases). Per germline, CDR1 MRHNA and CDR2 SNTAGT. The CDR3 has 14 amino acids. Deletions cut 6 bases from V and 4 bases from J, with 12 bases between. The DNA of the CDR3 is TGTGCCAGCAGCCCCCACAGGCGCACCGGGGAGCTGTTTTTT. Amino acids: CASSPHRRTGELFF.

The CDR3 sequence: CASSPPSGVNSEAFF. The CDR3, as DNA: TGTGCCAGCTCACCACCCTCAGGGGTAAATTCTGAAGCTTTCTTT. The J gene is TRBJ1-1, the V gene TRBV18; possibly TRBD1 for D (6 bases). The CDR3 consists of 15 residues. Per the germline V gene, CDR1 is KGHSH and CDR2 is LQKENI. Between the trimmed V and J ends, which lost 0 bases and 6 bases, there was a span of 14 bases.

Worth noting for this clone: Sequence at one end of the junction differs from germline and may be a read error. The rearrangement joins TRBV7-2 to TRBJ1-6; no clear D gene. This CDR3 spans 13 amino acids. Germline CDR1 SGHTA, CDR2 FQGNSA. The CDR3 DNA reads TGTGCCAGCAGCTTGACTTATAGTTCACCCCTCCACTTT. It is translated as CASSLTYSSPLHF.

This clone was seen once. The chain joins TRBV28 to TRBJ2-2; 11 positions match TRBD1. The junction had 12 bases not matched to a gene; V was cut back by 7 bases and J by 8 bases. CDR3 length equals 16 residues. Germline V gene sequence: CDR1 MDHEN, CDR2 SYDVKM. DNA of the CDR3: TGTGCCAGCAACCCCCAGGACAGGGGGCGAGGGGGGGAGCTGTTTTTT. The encoded protein is CASNPQDRGRGGELFF.

The chain couples TRBV7-3 to TRBJ2-3; unclear D gene. The germline gives CDR1 SGHTA, CDR2 FQGTGA. The CDR3 extends over 13 amino acids. The V and J ends lost 6 bases and 2 bases respectively, with 9 bases between them. Here the CDR3 reads CASSLANTDTQYF. The CDR3 nucleotides read TGTGCCAGCAGTTTGGCTAACACAGATACGCAGTATTTT.

The gene calls are TRBV5-5 and TRBJ1-5, with D perhaps TRBD1 (6 bases). The CDR3 is 17 residues long. The V gene's germline CDR1 is SGHKS and CDR2 YYEKEE (reference sequence). Trimming removed 4 bases from V and 2 bases from J, with 19 bases in between. This chain's CDR3 is CASSLIPRGGGNQPQHF. CDR3 sequence (DNA): TGTGCCAGCAGCCTAATACCCAGGGGAGGAGGCAATCAGCCCCAGCATTTT.

This sequence joins TRBV11-1 and TRBJ1-3; weak D call: TRBD1 (5 bases). CDR1 is SGHAT and CDR2 is FQDESV in the germline V gene (reference sequence). V shed 5 bases and J shed 0 bases, with 11 bases lying between them. The CDR3 totals 15 residues. CDR3 sequence: CASSIGGTSGNTIYF. The CDR3 DNA reads as TGTGCCAGCAGCATCGGGGGGACCTCTGGAAACACCATATATTTT.

This clone was seen a single time. The chain couples TRBV9 to TRBJ2-1; D possibly corresponds to TRBD2 (6 bases). Trimming took 3 bases from V and 3 from J, leaving 13 bases between them. The CDR3 contains 15 residues. The germline V gene encodes CDR1 SGDLS and CDR2 YYNGEE. This CDR3 is CASSASGLHYNEQFF. CDR3 nucleotide sequence: TGTGCCAGCAGCGCCTCGGGACTCCACTACAATGAGCAGTTCTTC.

The rearrangement joins TRBV11-3 to TRBJ2-2, with 11 bases identical to TRBD1. CDR3 length: 16 residues. J was trimmed by 7 bases and V by 1 base; bases with no gene match: 5. Germline CDR1 SGHNT, CDR2 YENEEA. DNA for the CDR3: TGTGCCAGCAGCTTAGCAGGGACAGGGGGATTCGGGGAGCTGTTTTTT. It translates to CASSLAGTGGFGELFF.

J is TRBJ2-7 and V is TRBV2; the D is unclear. The CDR3 is 14 amino acids. Germline V gives CDR1 SNHLY, CDR2 FYNNEI. V was clipped by 7 bases and J by 1 base, with 14 bases between them. CDR3 sequence reads: CASIQTQASYEQYF. The CDR3 bases are TGTGCCAGCATCCAAACCCAGGCATCCTACGAGCAGTACTTC. Full variable domain (outside the CDR3, taken from reference TRBV2 and TRBJ2-7): EPEVTQTPSHQVTQMGQEVILRCVPISNHLYFYWYRQILGQKVEFLVSFYNNEISEKSEIFDDQFSVERPDGSNFTLKIRSTKLEDSAMYFCASIQTQASYEQYFGPGTRLTVT.

The J gene is TRBJ2-2, the V gene TRBV28, with D possibly matching TRBD1 (6 bases). The germline V gene encodes CDR1 MDHEN and CDR2 SYDVKM. Trimming cost V 8 bases and J 0 bases, with 13 bases left between them. CDR3 length: 15 amino acids. The CDR3 nucleotides read TGTGCCAGCGTTACAGGGCCCTCGAACACCGGGGAGCTGTTTTTT. Its protein product is CASVTGPSNTGELFF.

The V gene is TRBV6-5, the J gene TRBJ2-2; D remains unclear. The CDR3 totals 16 residues. Germline V gives CDR1 MNHEY, CDR2 SVGAGI. Trimming removed 4 bases from V and 1 base from J, with 13 bases in between. CDR3 DNA sequence: TGTGCCAGCAGTTCACCTCGGCGACAGAACACCGGGGAGCTGTTTTTT. Translation: CASSSPRRQNTGELFF.

The genes are TRBV9 and TRBJ1-6; no clear D gene. With 0 bases removed from V and 6 bases from J, the gap between germline ends came to 10 bases. The CDR3 is 15 amino acids. CDR1 is SGDLS, CDR2 YYNGEE, per germline. The CDR3 protein is CASSVDWGSNSPLHF. The DNA of the CDR3 is TGTGCCAGCAGCGTAGACTGGGGTAGTAATTCACCCCTCCACTTT.

The chain links TRBV20-1 to TRBJ1-5; maybe TRBD1 (6 bases). V was clipped by 3 bases and J by 3 bases, with 15 bases between them. The CDR3 spans 15 residues. CDR1 and CDR2 from the germline V gene are DFQATT and SNEGSKA (reference sequence). The CDR3 coding sequence is TGCAGTGCTAGTGTGGGGGCCGACTTCAATCAGCCCCAGCATTTT. It is translated as CSASVGADFNQPQHF.

This clone was seen only once. The chain is built from TRBV28 and TRBJ2-1; 10 bases line up with TRBD2. The CDR3 has 15 residues. Unmatched junction bases numbered 3, after V lost 5 bases and J lost 2 bases. The V gene's germline CDR1 is MDHEN and CDR2 SYDVKM. CDR3: CASSLAGVAYNEQFF. Here the CDR3 DNA reads TGTGCCAGCAGTCTAGCGGGAGTAGCCTACAATGAGCAGTTCTTC.

The V and J genes are TRBV28 and TRBJ1-1; possible D gene TRBD1, 5 bases. Per germline, CDR1 MDHEN and CDR2 SYDVKM. V dropped 5 bases and J dropped 3 bases, with 16 bases sitting between them. The CDR3 length is 15 residues. The CDR3 spells CASSPRGGAYTEAFF. The CDR3 nucleotides are TGTGCCAGCAGTCCCCGCGGAGGGGCTTACACTGAAGCTTTCTTT.

The genes are TRBV28 and TRBJ2-7; 7 bases agree with TRBD2. The ends lost 6 bases at V and 1 base at J; junction bases unmatched: 6. This CDR3 spans 14 amino acids. In germline, CDR1 is MDHEN, CDR2 SYDVKM. CDR3 DNA: TGTGCCAGCAGATGGGAGGGAGGATCCTACGAGCAGTACTTC. It encodes CASRWEGGSYEQYF. Based on the CDR3 plus reference TRBV28 and TRBJ2-7, the full variable domain is DVKVTQSSRYLVKRTGEKVFLECVQDMDHENMFWYRQDPGLGLRLIYFSYDVKMKEKGDIPEGYSVSREKKERFSLILESASTNQTSMYLCASRWEGGSYEQYFGPGTRLTVT.

The rearrangement uses TRBV28 and TRBJ1-2; a possible D gene is TRBD1 (5 bases). The CDR3 contains 16 residues. Deletions cut 4 bases from V and 0 bases from J, with 15 bases between. Germline V gene sequence: CDR1 MDHEN, CDR2 SYDVKM. The CDR3 DNA reads as TGTGCCAGCAGTTCGCCTTCCGGGGGGGCTAACTATGGCTACACCTTC. Its translation: CASSSPSGGANYGYTF.

This sequence joins TRBV10-3 and TRBJ2-7; TRBD1 matches at 8 bases. V lost 4 bases, J lost 1 base, and 18 bases stayed unmatched. From germline, CDR1 is ENHRY and CDR2 SYGVKD. The CDR3 is made up of 19 amino acids. The CDR3 nucleotides read TGTGCCATCAGTGCTGGGACGTCAACCCCGGGACAGGCTTCCTACGAGCAGTACTTC. Its protein is CAISAGTSTPGQASYEQYF.

The CDR3, as DNA: TGTGCCAGTAGTATACCACGGACTTTCGCTAATAATTCACCCCTCCACTTT. Translation gives CASSIPRTFANNSPLHF. The rearrangement links TRBV19 to TRBJ1-6; D uncertain. This CDR3 region has 17 residues. Trimming cost V 2 bases and J 5 bases, with 16 bases left between them. Germline V gene data show CDR1 as LNHDA and CDR2 as SQIVND (reference sequence).